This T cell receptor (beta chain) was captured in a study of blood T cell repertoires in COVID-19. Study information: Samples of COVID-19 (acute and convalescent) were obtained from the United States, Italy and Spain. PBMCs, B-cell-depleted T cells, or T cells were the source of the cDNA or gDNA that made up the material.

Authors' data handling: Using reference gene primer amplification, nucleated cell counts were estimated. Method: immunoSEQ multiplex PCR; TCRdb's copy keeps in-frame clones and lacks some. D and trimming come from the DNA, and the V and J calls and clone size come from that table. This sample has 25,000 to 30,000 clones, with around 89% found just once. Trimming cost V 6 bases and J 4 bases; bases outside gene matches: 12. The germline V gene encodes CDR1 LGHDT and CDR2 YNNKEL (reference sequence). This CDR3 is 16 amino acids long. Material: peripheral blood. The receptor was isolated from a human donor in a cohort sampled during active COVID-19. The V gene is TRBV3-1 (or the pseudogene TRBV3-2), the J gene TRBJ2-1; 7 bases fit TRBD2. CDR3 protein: CASRPTPSSGYNEQFF. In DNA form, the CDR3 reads TGTGCCAGCAGACCTACACCCTCTAGCGGATACAATGAGCAGTTCTTC.